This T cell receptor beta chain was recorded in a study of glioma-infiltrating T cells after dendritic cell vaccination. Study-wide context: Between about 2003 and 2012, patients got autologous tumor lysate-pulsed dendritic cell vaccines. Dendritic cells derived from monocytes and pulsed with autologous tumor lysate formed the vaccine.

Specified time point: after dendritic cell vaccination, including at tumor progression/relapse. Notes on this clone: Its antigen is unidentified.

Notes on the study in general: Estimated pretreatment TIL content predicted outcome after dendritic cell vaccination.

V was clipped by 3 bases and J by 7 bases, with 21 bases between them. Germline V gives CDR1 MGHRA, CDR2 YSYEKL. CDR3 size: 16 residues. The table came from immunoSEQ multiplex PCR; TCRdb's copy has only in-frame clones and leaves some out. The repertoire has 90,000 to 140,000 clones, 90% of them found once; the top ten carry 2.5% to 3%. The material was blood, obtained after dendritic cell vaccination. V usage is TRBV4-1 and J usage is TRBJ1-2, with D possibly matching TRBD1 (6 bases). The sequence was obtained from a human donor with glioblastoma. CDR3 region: CASSQPSTGHRRGYTF. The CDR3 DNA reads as TGCGCCAGCAGCCAGCCCTCTACAGGGCACCGACGTGGCTACACCTTC.